The next 16 T cell receptor beta chains were all read from a single sample in a study of CD8+ T cells in alopecia areata. Sequencing relied on a cDNA template that was reverse transcribed from extracted RNA. Sequencing was performed with immunoSEQ multiplex PCR; in TCRdb, only in-frame clones are kept and a portion is missing. Of approximately 210,000 clones detected, around 60% appear once; the ten largest clones hold 1.3%. Indicated treatment: oral pan-JAK inhibitor, 5-10 mg twice daily. This material consisted of CD4+ T cells sorted from blood, taken at week 49, from a patient treated with tofacitinib. The receptors shown here come from a human donor with alopecia areata.

The chain links TRBV7-3 to TRBJ2-6; no firm D call. V was cut by 2 bases and J by 0 bases, with 14 bases left in between. Germline V gene lookup returns CDR1 SGHTA and CDR2 FQGTGA. The CDR3 contains 18 residues. CDR3 residues: CASSLVAGRFSGANVLTF. The CDR3 DNA reads as TGTGCCAGCAGCTTAGTAGCAGGCCGGTTCTCTGGGGCCAACGTCCTGACTTTC.

The chain carries TRBV9 and TRBJ2-2; TRBD1 agrees at 7 bases. Germline V gene lookup returns CDR1 SGDLS and CDR2 YYNGEE. Unmatched junction bases numbered 3, after V lost 0 bases and J lost 4 bases. This CDR3 region has 15 residues. For the CDR3, the DNA is TGTGCCAGCAGCGTAGGCCCAGGGGGCACCGGGGAGCTGTTTTTT. This gives the protein CASSVGPGGTGELFF.

This clone was recorded a few times. The CDR3 protein is CASSLDPASNYGYTF. In DNA, the CDR3 is TGTGCCAGCAGCTTGGATCCAGCCTCCAACTATGGCTACACCTTC. V usage is TRBV5-6 and J usage is TRBJ1-2; no clear D gene. V lost 0 bases to trimming and J lost 2 bases, with 11 bases between them. Germline V gene data show CDR1 as SGHDT and CDR2 as YYEEEE. There are 15 residues in the CDR3.

CDR3 region: CASSSGQGVNYEQYF. CDR3 coding DNA: TGTGCCAGCAGCTCGGGACAGGGGGTTAACTACGAGCAGTACTTC. The J gene is TRBJ2-7, the V gene TRBV7-3; TRBD1 agrees at 11 bases. V lost 4 bases, J lost 3 bases, and 5 bases stayed unmatched. Germline values: CDR1 SGHTA, CDR2 FQGTGA. The CDR3 spans 15 residues.

This chain links TRBV13 with TRBJ2-1; 8 bases are shared with TRBD2. V shed 3 bases, J shed 10 bases, and the junction held 8 bases outside the gene matches. CDR1 and CDR2 from the germline V gene are PRHDT and FYEKMQ (reference sequence). The CDR3 has 14 residues. This CDR3 is CASSFRTSLVEQFF. In nucleotides, the CDR3 is TGTGCCAGCAGCTTTCGGACTAGCCTCGTCGAGCAGTTCTTC.

The CDR3 loop reads CASSKHGTASYEQYF. In DNA form, the CDR3 reads TGTGCCAGCAGTAAACACGGGACAGCGAGCTACGAGCAGTACTTC. The rearrangement joins TRBV6-1 to TRBJ2-7, with 7 bases matching TRBD1. The CDR3 contains 15 residues. J gave up 3 bases and V 5 bases, and 10 bases lay outside the gene matches. The germline CDR1 and CDR2 sequences are MNHNS and SASEGT.

The chain uses TRBV9 and TRBJ1-1; D is possibly TRBD1 (5 bases). CDR3 length equals 14 residues. Trimming left V 3 bases short and J 1 base short, with 10 bases between. Germline loops: CDR1 SGDLS, CDR2 YYNGEE. CDR3 bases: TGTGCCAGCAGCGGGTACGGACAGAACACTGAAGCTTTCTTT. It specifies CASSGYGQNTEAFF.

The CDR3 sequence is CASSSDRGNSPLHF. CDR3 DNA sequence: TGCGCCAGCAGCTCGGACAGGGGTAATTCACCCCTCCACTTT. The rearrangement joins TRBV5-1 to TRBJ1-6; TRBD1 agrees at 9 bases. V dropped 3 bases and J dropped 6; count of bases not matched to a gene: 1. Germline values: CDR1 SGHRS, CDR2 YFSETQ. CDR3 length: 14 residues.

The chain recombines TRBV5-1 with TRBJ2-1, with D possibly being TRBD2 (5 bases). The CDR3 length is 14 residues. Germline-derived CDR1 and CDR2 are SGHRS and YFSETQ. V dropped 3 bases and J dropped 6 bases, with 13 bases sitting between them. CDR3 residues: CASSSKTGFNEQFF. CDR3 bases: TGCGCCAGCAGCTCTAAGACGGGGTTCAATGAGCAGTTCTTC. The whole variable domain, remainder taken from reference TRBV5-1 and TRBJ2-1, is KAGVTQTPRYLIKTRGQQVTLSCSPISGHRSVSWYQQTPGQGLQFLFEYFSETQRNKGNFPGRFSGRQFSNSRSEMNVSTLELGDSALYLCASSSKTGFNEQFFGPGTRLTVL.

This chain connects TRBV29-1 to TRBJ2-5; D ambiguous. The CDR3 has 12 amino acids. Per the germline V gene, CDR1 is SQVTM and CDR2 is ANQGSEA. Trimming removed 2 bases at V and 3 bases at J, with 7 bases between. The CDR3 protein is CSVERAEETQYF. CDR3 nucleotide sequence: TGCAGCGTTGAAAGGGCAGAAGAGACCCAGTACTTC.

The chain uses TRBV11-3 and TRBJ1-4; possible D gene TRBD1, 6 bases. Trimming stripped 4 bases from V and 8 bases from J, with 23 bases between. Germline CDR1 and CDR2: SGHNT and YENEEA. The CDR3 runs to 17 residues. CDR3 in amino acids: CASSYRLHREGGEKLFF. The CDR3 bases are TGTGCCAGCAGCTATAGACTCCACAGGGAAGGAGGGGAAAAACTGTTTTTT.

This clone was observed a handful of times. The V call is TRBV29-1, the J call TRBJ2-3; D tentatively fits TRBD1 or TRBD2 (5 bases each). Between the trimmed V and J ends, which lost 4 bases and 3 bases, there was a span of 11 bases. Looked up from germline, CDR1 is SQVTM and CDR2 is ANQGSEA. The CDR3 has 13 amino acids. CDR3 residues: CSVGGTITDTQYF. CDR3 coding DNA: TGCAGCGTTGGAGGGACGATAACAGATACGCAGTATTTT.

The rearrangement links TRBV30 to TRBJ1-1; D is undetermined. V was cut by 1 base and J by 11 bases, with 11 bases left in between. Germline CDR1 is GTSNPN and CDR2 is SVGIG (reference sequence). This CDR3 has 11 residues. The CDR3 coding sequence is TGTGCCTGGAGTGCAGGAGGCTCGGCTTTCTTT. Its protein product is CAWSAGGSAFF.

Many counts were recorded for this clone. The chain links TRBV7-2 to TRBJ1-1, with D uncertain. Germline-derived CDR1 and CDR2 are SGHTA and FQGNSA. The CDR3 has 15 residues. V was clipped by 0 bases and J by 3 bases, with 11 bases between them. As DNA, the CDR3 is TGTGCCAGCAGCTTAGCGTTAGTACGGGACACTGAAGCTTTCTTT. Residues: CASSLALVRDTEAFF.

This clone was observed a handful of times. This chain joins TRBV6-6 and TRBJ2-7; D possibly uses TRBD1 or TRBD2 (5 bases each). CDR1 and CDR2 (germline): MNHNY, SVGAGI (reference sequence). V lost 6 bases and J 7 bases, leaving 19 bases between the germline ends. The CDR3 is 14 amino acids. CDR3 nucleotides: TGTGCCAGCAGCCCCACCCGGGGCAGGAATGAGCAGTACTTC. It translates to CASSPTRGRNEQYF.

A few counts support this clone. The chain joins TRBV19 to TRBJ2-1, with 11 bases matching TRBD2. The CDR3 totals 18 residues. Trimming cost V 10 bases and J 7 bases; bases outside gene matches: 21. CDR1 and CDR2 (germline): LNHDA, SQIVND (reference sequence). The CDR3 nucleotides are TGTGCCACTCAACAAACTAGCGGGGGAATAGTTCGGATTAATGAGCAGTTCTTC. Translated: CATQQTSGGIVRINEQFF.